This passage covers 2 T cell receptor beta chains from one sample sequenced in a study. TCRdb re-derived calls from the reads in MiXCR, one entry per CDR3 protein. The table has more than 1,200 distinct CDR3 sequences, approximately 20% seen once. Sequenced input: CD8+ T cells (not recorded whether cultured). These receptors were taken from a female donor.

This clonotype is large within its sample. The gene calls are TRBV27 and TRBJ1-5, with a tentative D call TRBD1 (6 bases). The V gene's germline CDR1 is MNHEY and CDR2 SMNVEV (reference sequence). V was clipped by 6 bases and J by 7 bases, with 10 bases between them. CDR3 length: 12 amino acids. The CDR3 DNA reads TGTGCCAGCAGGACAGGTGGGCAGCCCCAGCATTTT. Translation gives CASRTGGQPQHF.

As concerns this clonotype: One junction end disagrees with the germline gene, perhaps due to a read error. This sequence joins TRBV27 and TRBJ1-1; no clear D. This CDR3 contains 12 residues. Germline loops: CDR1 MNHEY, CDR2 SMNVEV (reference sequence). In DNA form, the CDR3 reads TGTGCCGGCAGTTCGGGTGGCACTGAAGCTTTCTTT. It is translated as CAGSSGGTEAFF.